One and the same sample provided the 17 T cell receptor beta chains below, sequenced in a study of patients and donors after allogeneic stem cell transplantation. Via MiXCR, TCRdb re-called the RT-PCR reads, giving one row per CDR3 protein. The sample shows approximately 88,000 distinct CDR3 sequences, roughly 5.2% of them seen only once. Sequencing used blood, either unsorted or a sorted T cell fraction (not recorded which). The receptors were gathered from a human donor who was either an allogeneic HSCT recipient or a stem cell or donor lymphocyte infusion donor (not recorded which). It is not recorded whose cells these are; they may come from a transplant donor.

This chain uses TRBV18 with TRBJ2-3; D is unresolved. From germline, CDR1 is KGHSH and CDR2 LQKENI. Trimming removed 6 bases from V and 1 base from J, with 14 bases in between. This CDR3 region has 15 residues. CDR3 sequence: CASSTAGTGTDTQYF. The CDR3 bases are TGTGCCAGCTCCACGGCCGGTACTGGCACAGATACGCAGTATTTT.

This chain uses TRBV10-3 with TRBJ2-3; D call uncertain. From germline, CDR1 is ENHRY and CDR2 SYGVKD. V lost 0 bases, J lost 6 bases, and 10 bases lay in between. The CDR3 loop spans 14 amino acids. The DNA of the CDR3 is TGTGCCATCAGTGAGTCTAAGGGTTCCGATACGCAGTATTTT. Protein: CAISESKGSDTQYF.

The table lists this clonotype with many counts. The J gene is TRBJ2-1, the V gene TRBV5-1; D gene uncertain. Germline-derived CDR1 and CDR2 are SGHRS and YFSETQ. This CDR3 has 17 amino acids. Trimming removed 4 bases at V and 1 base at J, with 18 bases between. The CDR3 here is CASSPGLGIGSYNEQFF. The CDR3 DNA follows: TGCGCCAGCAGCCCCGGGTTGGGGATCGGGTCCTACAATGAGCAGTTCTTC. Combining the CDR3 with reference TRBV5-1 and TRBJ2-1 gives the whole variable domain KAGVTQTPRYLIKTRGQQVTLSCSPISGHRSVSWYQQTPGQGLQFLFEYFSETQRNKGNFPGRFSGRQFSNSRSEMNVSTLELGDSALYLCASSPGLGIGSYNEQFFGPGTRLTVL.

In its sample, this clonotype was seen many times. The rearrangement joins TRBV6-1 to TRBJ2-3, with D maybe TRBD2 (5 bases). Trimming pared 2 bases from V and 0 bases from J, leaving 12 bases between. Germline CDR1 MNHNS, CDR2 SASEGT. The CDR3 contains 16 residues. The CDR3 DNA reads TGTGCCAGCAGTGAACGGCCGCGGGTTAGCACAGATACGCAGTATTTT. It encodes CASSERPRVSTDTQYF.

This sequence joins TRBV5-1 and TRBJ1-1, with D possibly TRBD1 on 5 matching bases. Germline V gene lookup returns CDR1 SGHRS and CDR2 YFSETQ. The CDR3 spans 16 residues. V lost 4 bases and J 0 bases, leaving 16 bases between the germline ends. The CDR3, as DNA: TGCGCCAGCAGCCCTCCGGGACGGGGCATGAACACTGAAGCTTTCTTT. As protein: CASSPPGRGMNTEAFF.

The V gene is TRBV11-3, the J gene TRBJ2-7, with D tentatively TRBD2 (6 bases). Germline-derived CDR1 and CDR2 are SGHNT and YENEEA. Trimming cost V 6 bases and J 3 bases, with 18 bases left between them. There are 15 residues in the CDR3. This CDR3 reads CASSPGLAGGYEQYF. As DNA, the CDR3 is TGTGCCAGCAGTCCAGGGCTCGCCGGGGGCTACGAGCAGTACTTC.

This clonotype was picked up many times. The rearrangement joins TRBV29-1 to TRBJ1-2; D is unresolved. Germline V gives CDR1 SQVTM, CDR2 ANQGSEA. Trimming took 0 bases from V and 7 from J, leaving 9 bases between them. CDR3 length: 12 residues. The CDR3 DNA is TGCAGCGTTGAAGATCTGCGTTCTGGCTACACCTTC. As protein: CSVEDLRSGYTF.

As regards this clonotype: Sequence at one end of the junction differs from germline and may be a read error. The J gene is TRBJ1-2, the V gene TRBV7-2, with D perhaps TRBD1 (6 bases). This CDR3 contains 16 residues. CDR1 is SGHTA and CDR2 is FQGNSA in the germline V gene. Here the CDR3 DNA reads TGTGCCAGCACCTTAACAGGGTCCCTCACGGAGATTGGCTACACCTTC. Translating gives CASTLTGSLTEIGYTF.

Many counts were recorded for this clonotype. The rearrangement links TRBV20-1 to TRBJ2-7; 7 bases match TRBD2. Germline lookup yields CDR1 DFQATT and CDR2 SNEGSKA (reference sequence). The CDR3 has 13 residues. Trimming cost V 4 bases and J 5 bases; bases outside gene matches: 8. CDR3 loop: CSANSGKGDEQYF. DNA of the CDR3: TGCAGTGCTAACAGCGGGAAGGGTGACGAGCAGTACTTC.

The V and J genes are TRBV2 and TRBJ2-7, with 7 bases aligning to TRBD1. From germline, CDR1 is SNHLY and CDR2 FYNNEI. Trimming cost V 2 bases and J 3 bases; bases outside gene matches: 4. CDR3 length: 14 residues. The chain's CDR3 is CASSEQGEFYEQYF. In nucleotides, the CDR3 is TGTGCCAGCAGTGAACAGGGGGAGTTCTACGAGCAGTACTTC.

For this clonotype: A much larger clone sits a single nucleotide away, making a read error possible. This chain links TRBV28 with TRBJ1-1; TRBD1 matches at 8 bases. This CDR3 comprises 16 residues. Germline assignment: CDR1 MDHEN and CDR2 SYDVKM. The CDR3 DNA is TGTGACAGCAGTCCCGCGTCCATGGAGGACAGGGAGGAAGCTTTCTTT. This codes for CDSSPASMEDREEAFF.

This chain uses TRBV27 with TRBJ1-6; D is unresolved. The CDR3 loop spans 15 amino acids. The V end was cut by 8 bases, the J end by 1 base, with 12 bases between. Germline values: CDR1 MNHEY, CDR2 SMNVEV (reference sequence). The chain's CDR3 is CASRSGGSYNSPLHF. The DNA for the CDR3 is TGTGCCAGCCGGAGCGGAGGTTCCTATAATTCACCCCTCCACTTT.

CDR3 residues: CASSQDGVYEQYF. In DNA form, the CDR3 reads TGTGCCAGCAGCCAAGACGGGGTCTACGAGCAGTACTTC. The V and J genes are TRBV14 and TRBJ2-7; possibly TRBD2 for D (5 bases). Trimming shortened V by 0 bases and J by 3 bases, and 6 bases separated the two germline ends. Germline V lookup: CDR1 SGHDN, CDR2 FVKESK. The CDR3 has 13 amino acids. The full variable domain, in which reference TRBV14 and TRBJ2-7 provide the parts outside the CDR3, is EAGVTQFPSHSVIEKGQTVTLRCDPISGHDNLYWYRRVMGKEIKFLLHFVKESKQDESGMPNNRFLAERTGGTYSTLKVQPAELEDSGVYFCASSQDGVYEQYFGPGTRLTVT.

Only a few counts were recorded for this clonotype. The CDR3 is CASSLGAGGTFSYEQYF. CDR3 in DNA: TGTGCCAGCAGTTTAGGGGCGGGAGGAACCTTCTCCTACGAGCAGTACTTC. The V call is TRBV27, the J call TRBJ2-7; 8 bases map to TRBD2. The V gene's germline CDR1 is MNHEY and CDR2 SMNVEV (reference sequence). The CDR3 totals 17 residues. V lost 2 bases and J lost 0; bases outside the gene matches: 9.

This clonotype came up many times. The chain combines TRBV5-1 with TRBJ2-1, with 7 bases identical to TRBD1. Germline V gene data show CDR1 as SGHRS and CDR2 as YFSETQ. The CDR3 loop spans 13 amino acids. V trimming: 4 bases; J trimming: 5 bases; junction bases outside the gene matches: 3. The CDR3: CASSLGQHNEQFF. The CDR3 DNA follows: TGCGCCAGCAGCCTGGGACAGCACAATGAGCAGTTCTTC.

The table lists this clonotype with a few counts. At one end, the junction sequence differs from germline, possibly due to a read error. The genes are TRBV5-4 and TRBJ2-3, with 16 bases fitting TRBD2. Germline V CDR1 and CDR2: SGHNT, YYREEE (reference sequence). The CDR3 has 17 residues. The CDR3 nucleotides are TGTGCCAGCACCGGGACTAGCGGGGGGGCCCATCCCGATAGGCAGTATTTT. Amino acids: CASTGTSGGAHPDRQYF.

In DNA, the CDR3 is TGCAGTGCTAGTCGCGCTAGCGGGAGGGTCGGCACAGATACGCAGTATTTT. As protein: CSASRASGRVGTDTQYF. This chain uses TRBV20-1 with TRBJ2-3, with 12 bases aligning to TRBD2. Germline V CDR1 and CDR2: DFQATT, SNEGSKA (reference sequence). The J segment lost 1 base and the V segment lost 3 bases, leaving 8 bases of the junction unmatched. There are 17 residues in the CDR3.